The 5 T cell receptor beta chains presented below share a single source sample, sequenced in a study of TIL therapy for anti-PD-1-resistant metastatic lung cancer. The immunoSEQ assay was v3. The data were produced by immunoSEQ multiplex PCR, yet TCRdb's version contains in-frame clones alone and is incomplete. Among about 45,000 clones listed, 70% to 85% were seen once. This sample's time point: pre-treatment sample, taken before nivolumab and TIL therapy. The sample here was blood, taken at baseline. The receptor source for this set is a man between 65 and 79 years old with non-small cell lung cancer.

The genes are TRBV19 and TRBJ2-7, with no clear D. The CDR3 has 15 residues. V was clipped by 5 bases and J by 1 base, with 15 bases between them. Germline CDR1 and CDR2: LNHDA and SQIVND (reference sequence). The CDR3 bases are TGTGCCAGTAGTTTCCGGGTAGCTGATTCCTACGAGCAGTACTTC. Amino acids: CASSFRVADSYEQYF.

This chain uses TRBV15 with TRBJ1-2; 7 positions match TRBD1. J lost 8 bases, V lost 5 bases, and 14 bases had no gene match. The germline CDR1 and CDR2 sequences are LNHNV and YYDKDF (reference sequence). The CDR3 totals 15 residues. The CDR3: CATSEVPGGRGGYTF. The CDR3 region has the DNA TGTGCCACCAGCGAGGTCCCAGGGGGAAGGGGGGGCTACACCTTC.

This clone was seen just once. The chain uses TRBV28 and TRBJ2-7; TRBD2 matches at 9 bases. This CDR3 contains 15 residues. The junction had 3 bases not matched to a gene; V was cut back by 2 bases and J by 1 base. Looked up from germline, CDR1 is MDHEN and CDR2 is SYDVKM. In DNA, the CDR3 is TGTGCCAGCAGTTTAACCCTAGCGGGGTCCTACGAGCAGTACTTC. Encoded protein: CASSLTLAGSYEQYF.

The V gene is TRBV28, the J gene TRBJ2-4; TRBD1 aligns across 8 bases. Germline values: CDR1 MDHEN, CDR2 SYDVKM. This CDR3 spans 13 amino acids. V dropped 10 bases and J dropped 5; count of bases not matched to a gene: 7. The CDR3 is CATTGQGENIQYF. Written as DNA, the CDR3 is TGTGCCACCACTGGACAGGGAGAAAACATTCAGTACTTC.

CDR3 bases: TGTGCCAGCAGTGTGGATCAGGGTCAAGGGCCCCAGCATTTT. Protein sequence: CASSVDQGQGPQHF. V gene TRBV6-4 combines with J gene TRBJ1-5; possibly TRBD1 for D (5 bases). The CDR3 sequence is 14 residues long. CDR1 and CDR2 (germline): MRHNA, SNTAGT. With 4 bases removed from V and 9 bases from J, the gap between germline ends came to 16 bases.